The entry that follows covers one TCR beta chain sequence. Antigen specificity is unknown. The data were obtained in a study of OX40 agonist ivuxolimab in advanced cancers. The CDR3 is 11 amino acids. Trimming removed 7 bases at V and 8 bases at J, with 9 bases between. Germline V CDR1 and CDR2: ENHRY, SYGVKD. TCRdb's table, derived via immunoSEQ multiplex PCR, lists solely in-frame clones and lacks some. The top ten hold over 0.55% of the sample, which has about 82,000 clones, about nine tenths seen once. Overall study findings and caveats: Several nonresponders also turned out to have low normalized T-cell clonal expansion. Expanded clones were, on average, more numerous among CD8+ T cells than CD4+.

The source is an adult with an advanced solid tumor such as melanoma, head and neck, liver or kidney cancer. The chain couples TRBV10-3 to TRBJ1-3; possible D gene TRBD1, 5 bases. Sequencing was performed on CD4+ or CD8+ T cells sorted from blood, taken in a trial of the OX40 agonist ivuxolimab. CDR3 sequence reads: CAINGADTIYF. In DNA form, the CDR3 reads TGTGCCATCAACGGGGCAGACACCATATATTTT.